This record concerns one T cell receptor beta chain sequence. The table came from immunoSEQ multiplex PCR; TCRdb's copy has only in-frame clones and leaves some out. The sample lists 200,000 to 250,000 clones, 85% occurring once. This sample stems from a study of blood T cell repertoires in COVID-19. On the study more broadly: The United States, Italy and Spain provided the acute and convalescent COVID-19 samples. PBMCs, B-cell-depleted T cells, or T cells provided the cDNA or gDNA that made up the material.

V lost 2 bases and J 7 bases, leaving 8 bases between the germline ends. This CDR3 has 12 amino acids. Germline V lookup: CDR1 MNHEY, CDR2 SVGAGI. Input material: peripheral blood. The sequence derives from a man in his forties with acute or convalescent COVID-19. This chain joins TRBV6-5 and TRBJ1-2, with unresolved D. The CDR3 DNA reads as TGTGCCAGCAGTTACCTCGGGGTTGGCTACACCTTC. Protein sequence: CASSYLGVGYTF.